This T cell receptor beta chain stems from a study of T cell repertoires in cytomegalovirus infection. Study-level background: Peptides in the study included HLA-C-restricted and HLA-B-restricted CMV epitopes. CMV infection plus the matching HLA type was flagged by public TCR beta signatures. Findings and limits, study-wide: What dominated the ex vivo response were HLA-C-restricted CMV-specific TCR beta clonotypes. Using cumulative public TCR beta family frequency, the authors identified those who carried CMV together with the relevant HLA.

CDR3 size: 13 residues. Germline CDR1 and CDR2: KGHDR and SFDVKD. V dropped 7 bases and J dropped 8 bases, with 14 bases sitting between them. TCRdb analysed the reads with MiXCR anew, one entry per CDR3 protein. The sample lists about 920,000 distinct CDR3 sequences; 31% were seen once. This clonotype was counted only a few times. Its antigen is not known. Sequenced material: cultured CD8+ T cells from PBMCs, taken from culture after CMV antigen stimulation. The TCR sequence derives from a human donor in good health (CMV status not recorded). Some clones in this sample may be carry-over from other donors' samples. This chain uses TRBV24-1 with TRBJ2-1, with D possibly matching TRBD2 (7 bases). In nucleotides, the CDR3 is TGTGCCACCAGCAGAGGGGGGAGGGATGAGCAGTTCTTC. Protein product: CATSRGGRDEQFF.